This is a list of T cell receptor beta chains from one sample in a study of blood T cell repertoires in COVID-19. Libraries were prepared by immunoSEQ multiplex PCR; TCRdb keeps only in-frame clonotypes and omits some of them. Here the sample spans 150,000 to 200,000 clones, around nine tenths being singletons. Sequenced: peripheral blood. The receptors were sampled from a woman aged 70-85 years with COVID-19, enrolled during active disease. CDR3s include the opening cysteine and the closing phenylalanine or tryptophan. The D gene is left open where the match is weak. A clone size is listed for some rows: how often the clone was seen (once, few, many), or a class if it is expanded.

TGTGCCAGCAGCCAAGTGGAGAACTCCTACGAGCAGTACTTC | CASSQVENSYEQYF | NA | NA | TRBJ2-7 | TRBV7-2
TGTGCCAGCAGCTACGTAGCGGGAGTGCCAGATACGCAGTATTTT | CASSYVAGVPDTQYF | TRBD2 | NA | TRBJ2-3 | TRBV7-9
TGTGCCAGTAGTCTTCAACACAATCAGCCCCAGCATTTT | CASSLQHNQPQHF | NA | NA | TRBJ1-5 | TRBV19
TGTGCCAGCAGCCATCGGGACAGGGATAATTCACCCCTCCACTTT | CASSHRDRDNSPLHF | TRBD1 | NA | TRBJ1-6 | TRBV6-5
TGTGCCAGCAGTTTGAGGGACACTTCTAATGAAAAACTGTTTTTT | CASSLRDTSNEKLFF | NA | NA | TRBJ1-4 | TRBV28
TGCGCCAGCAGGTCGGGACAGGGGGCCACTGAAGCTTTCTTT | CASRSGQGATEAFF | TRBD1 | NA | TRBJ1-1 | TRBV5-1
TGTGCCAGCAGATGGACATCTAATTCACCCCTCCACTTT | CASRWTSNSPLHF | NA | NA | TRBJ1-6 | TRBV12-3/TRBV12-4
TGTGCCAGCTCACCACCGGACAGGGAGGGTCGGCAGTTCTTC | CASSPPDREGRQFF | NA | NA | TRBJ2-1 | TRBV18
TGTGCCAGCACCCAAAGGGGGCCCAGAGCCAACTATGGCTACACCTTC | CASTQRGPRANYGYTF | TRBD1 | NA | TRBJ1-2 | TRBV25-1
TGTGCCAGTAGTATGGTCCAGTTTGGAGAGACCCAGTACTTC | CASSMVQFGETQYF | NA | NA | TRBJ2-5 | TRBV19
TGTGCCAGCAGAACACCGGGACAGGGCCACTATGGCTACACCTTC | CASRTPGQGHYGYTF | TRBD1 | NA | TRBJ1-2 | TRBV28
TGTGCCAGCAGTTTAAGGCAGGGGACCCCCGGGGCCAACGTCCTGACTTTC | CASSLRQGTPGANVLTF | NA | NA | TRBJ2-6 | TRBV27
TGCGCCAGCAGCCCGGTCCCGGGGGTGGGCTATGGCTACACCTTC | CASSPVPGVGYGYTF | NA | NA | TRBJ1-2 | TRBV5-1
TGTGCCAGCAGTTTGTCGGGAACCTACGAGCAGTACTTC | CASSLSGTYEQYF | NA | NA | TRBJ2-7 | TRBV12-3/TRBV12-4
TGTGCCAGCAGCCCGAATAGCGGAAGCACAGATACGCAGTATTTT | CASSPNSGSTDTQYF | NA | NA | TRBJ2-3 | TRBV2
TGTGCCAGCAGCCAGGCGGGAGGGTATAGCAATCAGCCCCAGCATTTT | CASSQAGGYSNQPQHF | NA | NA | TRBJ1-5 | TRBV3-1/TRBV3-2
TGTGCCAGCAGTTACGGACAGTTCAACACTGAAGCTTTCTTT | CASSYGQFNTEAFF | NA | NA | TRBJ1-1 | TRBV6-6
TGTGCCAGCAGTAGGGAGAATGAGCAGTTCTTC | CASSRENEQFF | NA | NA | TRBJ2-1 | TRBV11-3
TGTGCCAGCAGCCGAAGACAGGGCAGCTCCTACGAGCAGTACTTC | CASSRRQGSSYEQYF | TRBD1 | NA | TRBJ2-7 | TRBV11-1
TGTGCCAGCAGTTTATTAGGCTGGGGCAGAACCTATGGCTACACCTTC | CASSLLGWGRTYGYTF | NA | NA | TRBJ1-2 | TRBV28
TGTGCCAGCAGTTCAGGGGGGCGAGGCACAGATACGCAGTATTTT | CASSSGGRGTDTQYF | NA | NA | TRBJ2-3 | TRBV27
TGTGCCAGCAGGCGATCGGTTGGCGGGGAGCTGTTTTTT | CASRRSVGGELFF | NA | NA | TRBJ2-2 | TRBV7-9
TGTGCCACCAGCAGAGGGACTAGCGGGAGGCCCGAGCAGTTCTTC | CATSRGTSGRPEQFF | TRBD2 | NA | TRBJ2-1 | TRBV15
TGTGCCAGCAGCTCCCCGGACAGGGCGGCCCAGTACTTC | CASSSPDRAAQYF | TRBD1 | NA | TRBJ2-5 | TRBV5-4
TGCGCCAGCAGCTTGGGCGGAGTCAATCAGCCCCAGCATTTT | CASSLGGVNQPQHF | NA | once | TRBJ1-5 | TRBV5-1
TGTGCCAGCAGCTTTGGACTAGCGGGAGAGAGTGAGCAGTTCTTC | CASSFGLAGESEQFF | TRBD2 | NA | TRBJ2-1 | TRBV11-2
TGTGCCAGCAGCTACCGGACTAGCGGGAGGGATGAGCAGTTCTTC | CASSYRTSGRDEQFF | TRBD2 | NA | TRBJ2-1 | TRBV7-2
TGCGCCAGCAGCCAAGGGGCGCACACCATATATTTT | CASSQGAHTIYF | NA | NA | TRBJ1-3 | TRBV4-1
TGTGCCAGCAGCCTTCGACTAGCCGTCAACAATGAGCAGTTCTTC | CASSLRLAVNNEQFF | TRBD2 | NA | TRBJ2-1 | TRBV3-1/TRBV3-2
TGTGCCATCAGTCGACTCTTCACAGATACGCAGTATTTT | CAISRLFTDTQYF | NA | NA | TRBJ2-3 | TRBV10-3
TGCAGCGTTGCGGTTATGTCCAGGGGGCTGGGTGGCTACACCTTC | CSVAVMSRGLGGYTF | TRBD1 | once | TRBJ1-2 | TRBV29-1
TGTGCCAGCACATTGGCCCCGGGCACCGGGGAGCTGTTTTTT | CASTLAPGTGELFF | NA | NA | TRBJ2-2 | TRBV6-6
TGTGCCTGGACCGGGACAGGGGGCACTGAAGCTTTCTTT | CAWTGTGGTEAFF | TRBD1 | NA | TRBJ1-1 | TRBV30
TGCGCCAGCAGTATAATGAACACTGAAGCTTTCTTT | CASSIMNTEAFF | NA | NA | TRBJ1-1 | TRBV10-1
TGTGCCACCAGCGGAAGAAACTCCGGGATAGCCAAAAACATTCAGTACTTC | CATSGRNSGIAKNIQYF | NA | NA | TRBJ2-4 | TRBV15
TGTGCCAGCAGCCCCCGACAGGGACGCACAGATACGCAGTATTTT | CASSPRQGRTDTQYF | TRBD1 | NA | TRBJ2-3 | TRBV9
TGTGCCAGCACCCCGGGGGGTGCCGCGGGGACCGGGGAGCTGTTTTTT | CASTPGGAAGTGELFF | TRBD2 | NA | TRBJ2-2 | TRBV28
TGTGCCAGCAGCGTACAGGGGTCTAGCACAGATACGCAGTATTTT | CASSVQGSSTDTQYF | NA | once | TRBJ2-3 | TRBV9
TGTGCCAGCAGCCAAGGCACTAGTGTTACCGGGGAGCTGTTTTTT | CASSQGTSVTGELFF | NA | NA | TRBJ2-2 | TRBV3-1/TRBV3-2
TGTGCCAGCACCCGGACTAGCGGATTCTACGAGCAGTACTTC | CASTRTSGFYEQYF | TRBD2 | NA | TRBJ2-7 | TRBV13
TGTGCCTGGAGCCGGGACAGGGGTGGAGATACGCAGTATTTT | CAWSRDRGGDTQYF | TRBD1 | NA | TRBJ2-3 | TRBV30
TGTGCCAGCAGCTCGAGGTCTAGCGGGTACCAAGAGACCCAGTACTTC | CASSSRSSGYQETQYF | TRBD2 | NA | TRBJ2-5 | TRBV7-2
TGTGCCAGCACTCCCCGGGGAGGGGGCTATGGCTACACCTTC | CASTPRGGGYGYTF | NA | NA | TRBJ1-2 | TRBV3-1/TRBV3-2
TGTGCCAGCAGGAGACAGGGCGTAAGCTATGGCTACACCTTC | CASRRQGVSYGYTF | TRBD1 | NA | TRBJ1-2 | TRBV6-5
TGTGCCAGCAGCCAAGGAGGTGGCTACACCTTC | CASSQGGGYTF | NA | few | TRBJ1-2 | TRBV4-2
TGTGCCAGCAGTGTTACGCTGAGGGCCTACAATGAGCAGTTCTTC | CASSVTLRAYNEQFF | NA | NA | TRBJ2-1 | TRBV6-4
TGCAGCGGTGCACAGGGGATCGGGCAGCCCCAGCATTTT | CSGAQGIGQPQHF | TRBD1 | NA | TRBJ1-5 | TRBV29-1
TGCGCCAGCAGCCACGAGATCGGGGTAGGAGGCTCTGGGGCCAACGTCCTGACTTTC | CASSHEIGVGGSGANVLTF | NA | NA | TRBJ2-6 | TRBV4-3
TGTGCCAGTACGCGAGGCAGTAACAATCAGCCCCAGCATTTT | CASTRGSNNQPQHF | NA | NA | TRBJ1-5 | TRBV19
TGTGCCTGGAACCGACAGGGGACTGGTGGCTACACCTTC | CAWNRQGTGGYTF | TRBD1 | large | TRBJ1-2 | TRBV30
TGTGCCAGCTCATGGACACGGACACTACCCTACGAGCAGTACTTC | CASSWTRTLPYEQYF | NA | NA | TRBJ2-7 | TRBV18
TGTGCCAGCAGCCAAGCGACTAGCGGGAGCACAGATACGCAGTATTTT | CASSQATSGSTDTQYF | TRBD2 | NA | TRBJ2-3 | TRBV4-2
TGTGCCAGCAGCCCCAGACAGGCTAACTATGGCTACACCTTC | CASSPRQANYGYTF | NA | few | TRBJ1-2 | TRBV5-4
TGTGCCTCGGGACCCGGCAGGGGGCCCTACGAGCAGTACTTC | CASGPGRGPYEQYF | TRBD1 | NA | TRBJ2-7 | TRBV10-3
TGTGCCAGTAGTATACAGGGGGACACTGAAGCTTTCTTT | CASSIQGDTEAFF | TRBD1 | NA | TRBJ1-1 | TRBV19
TGTGCCAGCAGCCAAGATGGGCGGGAGGTAGTTGACTTC | CASSQDGREVVDF | TRBD2 | NA | TRBJ2-4 | TRBV3-1/TRBV3-2
TGTGCCAGCAGTTACGGGGTCAGGGGAGCCTACGAGCAGTACTTC | CASSYGVRGAYEQYF | NA | NA | TRBJ2-7 | TRBV6-5
TGCAGTGCTCAGGTCGTGGGAGCCCAGCATTTT | CSAQVVGAQHF | NA | NA | TRBJ1-5 | TRBV20-1
TGTGCCAGCAGTTACCGGGGGTCTACCTATGGCTACACCTTC | CASSYRGSTYGYTF | NA | NA | TRBJ1-2 | TRBV6-6
TGTGCCAGCAGCCCGGACACTCGGGGGTATGGCTACACCTTC | CASSPDTRGYGYTF | NA | NA | TRBJ1-2 | TRBV7-2